The next 14 T cell receptor beta chains were all read from a single sample in a study of Ad26.COV2.S vaccination and SARS-CoV-2 variants (dated by TCRdb to the early 2020s). The library was produced with the immunoSEQ multiplex PCR assay. What TCRdb holds here is the immuneACCESS table cut down to in-frame rearrangements. Part of the clones is not present; checked against another copy, under half of the missing clones reflect an unresolved V gene, and the others are unexplained. For this sample the table gives about 460,000 clones, of which roughly nine tenths were detected only once. Jointly, the top ten make up about 1.7% of the sample. In light of the paper, this sample's treatment or condition label describes: 15 to 20 received Ad26.COV2.S at low or high dose, single or two shots; 5 received placebo; per-sample allocation not given. For vaccine and placebo recipients, repertoires were sequenced using samples collected on day 63 after the first injection.

Sequenced material: peripheral blood, taken in a trial of Ad26.COV2.S vaccine versus placebo. These receptors came from a person aged 18 to 65 who received the Ad26.COV2.S COVID-19 vaccine or a placebo.

The rearrangement uses TRBV14 and TRBJ2-7; 7 bases match TRBD1. This CDR3 spans 13 amino acids. CDR1 is SGHDN and CDR2 is FVKESK in the germline V gene. J gave up 2 bases and V 5 bases, and 3 bases lay outside the gene matches. DNA for the CDR3: TGTGCCAGCAGCTTCAGGGGGACCTACGAGCAGTACTTC. Protein: CASSFRGTYEQYF.

The genes are TRBV2 and TRBJ1-2, with 7 positions matching TRBD1. Trimming at V came to 6 bases and at J to 4 bases, leaving 11 bases not matched to a gene. The CDR3 totals 15 residues. Germline CDR1 is SNHLY and CDR2 is FYNNEI. The CDR3 DNA sequence: TGTGCCAGCAGGTCGACAGGGTGGGGATTCTATGGCTACACCTTC. Protein sequence: CASRSTGWGFYGYTF. Combining the CDR3 with reference TRBV2 and TRBJ1-2 gives the whole variable domain EPEVTQTPSHQVTQMGQEVILRCVPISNHLYFYWYRQILGQKVEFLVSFYNNEISEKSEIFDDQFSVERPDGSNFTLKIRSTKLEDSAMYFCASRSTGWGFYGYTFGSGTRLTVV.

The rearrangement joins TRBV7-9 to TRBJ1-2; 7 nucleotides align to TRBD1. Germline CDR1 and CDR2: SEHNR and FQNEAQ (reference sequence). This CDR3 is built from 15 residues. J lost 6 bases, V lost 2 bases, and 9 bases had no gene match. The DNA for the CDR3 is TGTGCCAGCAGCTTAAAAGGGACAGCCCTAGATGGCTACACCTTC. Protein sequence: CASSLKGTALDGYTF.

This clone was observed a single time. The chain carries TRBV21-1 and TRBJ2-7. TRBV21-1 has pseudogene status. The CDR3 spans 11 residues. DNA for the CDR3: TGTGGGACGGGGCGCGCCTACGAGCAGTACTTC. Its translation is CGTGRAYEQYF.

This chain uses TRBV9 with TRBJ2-5, with D possibly being TRBD1 (5 bases). Per the germline V gene, CDR1 is SGDLS and CDR2 is YYNGEE. The length of the CDR3 is 15 residues. Deletions cut 0 bases from V and 2 bases from J, with 11 bases between. The CDR3 DNA is TGTGCCAGCAGCGTAGCTCGACCAGGGCAAGAGACCCAGTACTTC. It encodes CASSVARPGQETQYF.

The rearrangement uses TRBV5-4 and TRBJ2-1; 8 bases agree with TRBD1. CDR1 SGHNT and CDR2 YYREEE come from the germline V gene (reference sequence). Losses at the gene ends were 5 bases for V and 4 bases for J; bases not matched to a gene: 8. This CDR3 comprises 15 residues. As DNA, the CDR3 is TGTGCCAGCAGAACTCAGGGGGCGCGGTACAATGAGCAGTTCTTC. Protein product: CASRTQGARYNEQFF.

The chain recombines TRBV29-1 with TRBJ2-3; 15 nucleotides agree with TRBD2. Germline CDR1 and CDR2: SQVTM and ANQGSEA. This CDR3 spans 15 amino acids. Trimming removed 6 bases from V and 6 bases from J; junction bases left unmatched: 7. The CDR3 bases are TGCAGCGTGCTACCGGGGACTAGCGGGAGGGATACGCAGTATTTT. Protein: CSVLPGTSGRDTQYF.

There are a few counts of this clone. The CDR3 protein is CASSYSSDRWIAFF. The CDR3, as DNA: TGTGCCAGCAGTTACTCCTCCGACAGGTGGATCGCTTTCTTT. The chain employs TRBV6-5 and TRBJ1-1; weak D call: TRBD1 (6 bases). The CDR3 is 14 amino acids. Germline V gene lookup returns CDR1 MNHEY and CDR2 SVGAGI. V was pared by 0 bases and J by 11 bases, with 16 bases between.

The V gene is TRBV9, the J gene TRBJ2-2; no clear D. V was shortened by 6 bases and J by 4 bases, with 16 bases between the two germline ends. The CDR3 extends over 15 amino acids. The germline CDR1 and CDR2 sequences are SGDLS and YYNGEE. The CDR3 region is CASMNGLTGTGELFF. The CDR3 DNA sequence: TGTGCCAGCATGAATGGATTGACGGGCACCGGGGAGCTGTTTTTT.

The chain employs TRBV25-1 and TRBJ1-1; D is possibly TRBD1 (5 bases). V gave up 2 bases and J gave up 4 bases, with 14 bases separating them. The CDR3 is made up of 15 amino acids. Germline lookup yields CDR1 MGHDK and CDR2 SYGVNS. This CDR3 reads CASSELIGGGTEAFF. CDR3 bases: TGTGCCAGCAGTGAACTGATCGGGGGGGGCACTGAAGCTTTCTTT.

This chain links TRBV5-4 with TRBJ2-1, with a possible D match to TRBD1 (6 bases). Germline-derived CDR1 and CDR2 are SGHNT and YYREEE (reference sequence). There are 15 residues in the CDR3. V lost 3 bases and J lost 2, with 12 bases in between. The CDR3 DNA reads TGTGCCAGCAGCTCGGGTACAGGGACCTACAATGAGCAGTTCTTC. It specifies CASSSGTGTYNEQFF. The full variable domain, completed using reference TRBV5-4 and TRBJ2-1, is ETGVTQSPTHLIKTRGQQVTLRCSSQSGHNTVSWYQQALGQGPQFIFQYYREEENGRGNFPPRFSGLQFPNYSSELNVNALELDDSALYLCASSSGTGTYNEQFFGPGTRLTVL.

The rearrangement links TRBV19 to TRBJ2-2; D perhaps matches TRBD1 (6 bases). Trimming cost V 3 bases and J 4 bases, with 18 bases left between them. Germline V gene lookup returns CDR1 LNHDA and CDR2 SQIVND (reference sequence). The CDR3 totals 17 residues. CDR3 sequence reads: CASSILLRAGATGELFF. The CDR3 nucleotides are TGTGCCAGTAGTATTCTCCTCAGGGCAGGGGCCACCGGGGAGCTGTTTTTT.

The chain has TRBV6-5 and TRBJ1-1, with 7 bases fitting TRBD1. This CDR3 spans 16 amino acids. Germline CDR1 MNHEY, CDR2 SVGAGI. V was clipped by 4 bases and J by 1 base; unmatched bases: 9. The CDR3 DNA is TGTGCCAGCAGTTCAGGCAGGGGGGGGAAGAACACTGAAGCTTTCTTT. This sequence encodes CASSSGRGGKNTEAFF.

The gene calls are TRBV6-2 or TRBV6-3 and TRBJ2-7; 9 bases are a match to TRBD1. CDR1 MNHEY and CDR2 SVGEGT come from the germline V gene. V was clipped by 2 bases and J by 3 bases; unmatched bases: 8. The CDR3 runs 16 residues. The CDR3, as DNA: TGTGCCAGCAGTTACCCTACAGGGGGCGAGTTCTACGAGCAGTACTTC. Its translation: CASSYPTGGEFYEQYF.